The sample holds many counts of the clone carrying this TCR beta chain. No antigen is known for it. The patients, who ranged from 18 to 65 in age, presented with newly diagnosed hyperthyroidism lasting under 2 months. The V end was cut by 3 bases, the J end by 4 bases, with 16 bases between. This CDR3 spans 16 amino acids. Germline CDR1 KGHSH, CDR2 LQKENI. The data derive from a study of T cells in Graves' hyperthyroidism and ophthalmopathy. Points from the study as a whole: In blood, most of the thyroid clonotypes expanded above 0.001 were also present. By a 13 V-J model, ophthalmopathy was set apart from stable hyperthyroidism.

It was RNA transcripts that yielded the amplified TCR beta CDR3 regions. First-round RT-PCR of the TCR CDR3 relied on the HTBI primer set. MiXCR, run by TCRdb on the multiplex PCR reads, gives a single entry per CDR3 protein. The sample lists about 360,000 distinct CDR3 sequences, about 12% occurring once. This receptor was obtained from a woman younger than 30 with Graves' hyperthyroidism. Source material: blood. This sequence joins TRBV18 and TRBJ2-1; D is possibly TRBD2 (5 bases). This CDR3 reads CASSPSGQRLYNEQFF. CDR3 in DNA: TGTGCCAGCTCACCCTCGGGCCAGCGGCTTTACAATGAGCAGTTCTTC. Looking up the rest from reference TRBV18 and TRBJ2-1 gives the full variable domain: NAGVMQNPRHLVRRRGQEARLRCSPMKGHSHVYWYRQLPEEGLKFMVYLQKENIIDESGMPKERFSAEFPKEGPSILRIQQVVRGDSAAYFCASSPSGQRLYNEQFFGPGTRLTVL.